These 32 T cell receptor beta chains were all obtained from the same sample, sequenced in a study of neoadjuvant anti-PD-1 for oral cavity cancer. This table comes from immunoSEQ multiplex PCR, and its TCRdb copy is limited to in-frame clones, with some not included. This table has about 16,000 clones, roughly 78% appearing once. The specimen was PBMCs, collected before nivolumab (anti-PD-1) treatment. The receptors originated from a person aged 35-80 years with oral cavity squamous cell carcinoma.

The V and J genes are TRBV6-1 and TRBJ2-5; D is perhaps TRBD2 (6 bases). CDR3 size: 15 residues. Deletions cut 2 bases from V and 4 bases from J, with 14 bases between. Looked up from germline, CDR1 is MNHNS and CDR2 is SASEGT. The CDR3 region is CASSELGGVGETQYF. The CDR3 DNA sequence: TGTGCCAGCAGTGAATTAGGCGGGGTGGGAGAGACCCAGTACTTC.

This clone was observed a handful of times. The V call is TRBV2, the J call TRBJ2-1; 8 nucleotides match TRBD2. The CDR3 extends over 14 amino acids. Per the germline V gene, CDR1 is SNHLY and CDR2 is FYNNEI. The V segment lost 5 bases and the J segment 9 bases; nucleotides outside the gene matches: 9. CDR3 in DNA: TGTGCCAGCAGTCCGGTGACTAGCGTGGGTGAGCAGTTCTTC. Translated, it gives CASSPVTSVGEQFF.

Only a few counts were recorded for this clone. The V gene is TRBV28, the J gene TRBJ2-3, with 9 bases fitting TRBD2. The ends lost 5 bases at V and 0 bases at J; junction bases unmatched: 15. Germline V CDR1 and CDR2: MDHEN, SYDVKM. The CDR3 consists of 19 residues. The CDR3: CASSTLRLAVRKSTDTQYF. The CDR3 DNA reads TGTGCCAGCAGTACTCTACGACTAGCGGTTCGGAAAAGCACAGATACGCAGTATTTT.

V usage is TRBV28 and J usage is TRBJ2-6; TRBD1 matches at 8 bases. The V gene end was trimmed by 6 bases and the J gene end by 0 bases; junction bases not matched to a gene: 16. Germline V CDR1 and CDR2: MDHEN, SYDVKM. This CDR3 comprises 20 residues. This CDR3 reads CASSPRTGTGRVSGANVLTF. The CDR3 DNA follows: TGTGCCAGCAGCCCTAGAACCGGGACAGGCAGAGTCTCTGGGGCCAACGTCCTGACTTTC.

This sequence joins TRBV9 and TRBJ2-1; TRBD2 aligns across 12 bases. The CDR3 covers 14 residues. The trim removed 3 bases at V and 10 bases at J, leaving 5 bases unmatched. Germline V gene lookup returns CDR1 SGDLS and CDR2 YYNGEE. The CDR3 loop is CASSASGGAREQFF. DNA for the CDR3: TGTGCCAGCAGCGCTAGCGGGGGGGCGCGGGAGCAGTTCTTC.

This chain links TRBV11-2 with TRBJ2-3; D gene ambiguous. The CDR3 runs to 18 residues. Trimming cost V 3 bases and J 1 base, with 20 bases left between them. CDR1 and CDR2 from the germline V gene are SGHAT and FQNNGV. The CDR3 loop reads CASSFRLGLGQGTDTQYF. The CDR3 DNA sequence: TGTGCCAGCAGCTTCCGGCTTGGTCTAGGCCAGGGCACAGATACGCAGTATTTT.

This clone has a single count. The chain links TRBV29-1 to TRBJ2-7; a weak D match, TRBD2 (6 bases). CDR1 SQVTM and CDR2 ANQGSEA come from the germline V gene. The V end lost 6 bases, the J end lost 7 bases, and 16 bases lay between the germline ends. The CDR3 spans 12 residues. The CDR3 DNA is TGCAGCGTGCGGGATTTTGGTCATGAGCAGTACTTC. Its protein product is CSVRDFGHEQYF.

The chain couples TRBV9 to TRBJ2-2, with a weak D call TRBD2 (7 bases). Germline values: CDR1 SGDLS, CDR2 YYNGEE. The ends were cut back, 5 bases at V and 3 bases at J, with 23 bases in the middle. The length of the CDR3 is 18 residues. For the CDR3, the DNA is TGTGCCAGCAGGGCTACCCTAGGGGGAGGGACGGACACCGGGGAGCTGTTTTTT. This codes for CASRATLGGGTDTGELFF.

This CDR3 is CASSDRNYGYTF. The CDR3 region has the DNA TGTGCCAGCAGTGACAGAAACTATGGCTACACCTTC. The chain combines TRBV28 with TRBJ1-2, with D possibly being TRBD1 (5 bases). V gave up 5 bases and J gave up 2 bases, with 6 bases separating them. Germline-derived CDR1 and CDR2 are MDHEN and SYDVKM. This CDR3 is built from 12 residues.

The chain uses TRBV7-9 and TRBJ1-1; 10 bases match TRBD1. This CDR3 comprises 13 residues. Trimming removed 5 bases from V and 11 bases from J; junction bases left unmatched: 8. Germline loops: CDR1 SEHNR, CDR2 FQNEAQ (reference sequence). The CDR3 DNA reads TGTGCCAGCAGCACGGGACAGGGGAGTGTGGCTTTCTTT. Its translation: CASSTGQGSVAFF. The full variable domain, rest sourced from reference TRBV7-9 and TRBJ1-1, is DTGVSQNPRHKITKRGQNVTFRCDPISEHNRLYWYRQTLGQGPEFLTYFQNEAQLEKSRLLSDRFSAERPKGSFSTLEIQRTEQGDSAMYLCASSTGQGSVAFFGQGTRLTVV.

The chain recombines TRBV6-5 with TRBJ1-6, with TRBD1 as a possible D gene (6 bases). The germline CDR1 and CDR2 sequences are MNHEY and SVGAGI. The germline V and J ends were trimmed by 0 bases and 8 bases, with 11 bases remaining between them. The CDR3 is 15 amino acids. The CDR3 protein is CASSYSRAGDSPLHF. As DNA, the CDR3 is TGTGCCAGCAGTTACTCGAGGGCAGGGGATTCACCCCTCCACTTT.

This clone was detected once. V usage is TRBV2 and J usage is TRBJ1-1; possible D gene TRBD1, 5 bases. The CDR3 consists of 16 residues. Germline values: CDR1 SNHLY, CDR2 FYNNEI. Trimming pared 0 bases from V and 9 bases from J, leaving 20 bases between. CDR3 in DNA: TGTGCCAGCAGTGAAGCGCTTTTCCGAAAGGGGAAGCAAGCTTTCTTT. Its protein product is CASSEALFRKGKQAFF.

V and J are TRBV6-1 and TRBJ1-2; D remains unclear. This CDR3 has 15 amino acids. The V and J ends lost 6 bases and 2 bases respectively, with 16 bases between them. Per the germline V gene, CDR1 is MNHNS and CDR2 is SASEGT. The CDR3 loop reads CASSRVREGNYGYTF. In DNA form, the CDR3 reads TGTGCCAGCAGCCGGGTTAGGGAAGGGAACTATGGCTACACCTTC.

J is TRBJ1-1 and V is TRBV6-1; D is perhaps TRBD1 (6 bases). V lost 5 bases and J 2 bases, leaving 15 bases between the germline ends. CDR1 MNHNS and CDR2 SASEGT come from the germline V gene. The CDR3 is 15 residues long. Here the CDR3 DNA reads TGTGCCAGCAGTAGGCCCGGGACACCTAACACTGAAGCTTTCTTT. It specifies CASSRPGTPNTEAFF.

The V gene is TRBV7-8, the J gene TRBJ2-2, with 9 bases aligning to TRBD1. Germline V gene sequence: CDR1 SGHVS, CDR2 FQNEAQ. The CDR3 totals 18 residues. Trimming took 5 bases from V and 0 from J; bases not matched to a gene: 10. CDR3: CASSVRSWTGANTGELFF. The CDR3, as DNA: TGTGCCAGCAGCGTAAGGTCCTGGACAGGGGCGAACACCGGGGAGCTGTTTTTT. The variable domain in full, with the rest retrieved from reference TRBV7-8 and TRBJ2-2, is GAGVSQSPRYKVAKRGQDVALRCDPISGHVSLFWYQQALGQGPEFLTYFQNEAQLDKSGLPSDRFFAERPEGSVSTLKIQRTQQEDSAVYLCASSVRSWTGANTGELFFGEGSRLTVL.

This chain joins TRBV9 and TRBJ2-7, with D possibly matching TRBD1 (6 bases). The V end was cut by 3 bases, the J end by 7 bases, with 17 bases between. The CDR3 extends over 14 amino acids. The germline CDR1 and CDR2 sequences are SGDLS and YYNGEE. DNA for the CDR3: TGTGCCAGCAGCGACCGGGACAACCCTACGGAGCAGTACTTC. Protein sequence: CASSDRDNPTEQYF. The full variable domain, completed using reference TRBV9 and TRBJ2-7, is DSGVTQTPKHLITATGQRVTLRCSPRSGDLSVYWYQQSLDQGLQFLIQYYNGEERAKGNILERFSAQQFPDLHSELNLSSLELGDSALYFCASSDRDNPTEQYFGPGTRLTVT.

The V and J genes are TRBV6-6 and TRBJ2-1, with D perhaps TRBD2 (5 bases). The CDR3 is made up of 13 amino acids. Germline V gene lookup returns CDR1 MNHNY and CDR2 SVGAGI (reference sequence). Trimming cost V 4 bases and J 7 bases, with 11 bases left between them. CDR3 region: CASSWELENEQFF. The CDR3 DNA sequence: TGTGCCAGCAGTTGGGAGTTAGAAAATGAGCAGTTCTTC.

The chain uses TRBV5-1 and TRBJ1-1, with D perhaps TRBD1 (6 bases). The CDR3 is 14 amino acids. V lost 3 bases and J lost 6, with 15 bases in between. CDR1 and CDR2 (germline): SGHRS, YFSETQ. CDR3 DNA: TGCGCCAGCAGCTCGGGGGCGGGACCCCCTGAAGCTTTCTTT. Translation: CASSSGAGPPEAFF. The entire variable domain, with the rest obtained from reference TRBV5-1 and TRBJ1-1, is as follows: KAGVTQTPRYLIKTRGQQVTLSCSPISGHRSVSWYQQTPGQGLQFLFEYFSETQRNKGNFPGRFSGRQFSNSRSEMNVSTLELGDSALYLCASSSGAGPPEAFFGQGTRLTVV.

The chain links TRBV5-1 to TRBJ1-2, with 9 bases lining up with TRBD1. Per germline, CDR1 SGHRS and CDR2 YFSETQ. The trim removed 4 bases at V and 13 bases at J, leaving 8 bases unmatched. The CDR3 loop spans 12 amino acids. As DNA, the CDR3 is TGCGCCAGCAGCATCGACAGGGGGGGAGGCACCTTC. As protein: CASSIDRGGGTF. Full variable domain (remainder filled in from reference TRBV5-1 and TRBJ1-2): KAGVTQTPRYLIKTRGQQVTLSCSPISGHRSVSWYQQTPGQGLQFLFEYFSETQRNKGNFPGRFSGRQFSNSRSEMNVSTLELGDSALYLCASSIDRGGGTFGSGTRLTVV.

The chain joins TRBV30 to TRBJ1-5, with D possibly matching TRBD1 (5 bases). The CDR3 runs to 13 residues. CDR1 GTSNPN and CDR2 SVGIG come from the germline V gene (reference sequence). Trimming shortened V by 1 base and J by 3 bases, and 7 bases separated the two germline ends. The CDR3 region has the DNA TGTGCCTGGAGTGGCAGGGACAATCAGCCCCAGCATTTT. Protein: CAWSGRDNQPQHF.

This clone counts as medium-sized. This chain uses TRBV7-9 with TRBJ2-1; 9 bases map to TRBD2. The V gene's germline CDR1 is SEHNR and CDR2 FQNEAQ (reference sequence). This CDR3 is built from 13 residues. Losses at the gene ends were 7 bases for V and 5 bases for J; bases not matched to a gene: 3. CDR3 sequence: CASTPSGNNEQFF. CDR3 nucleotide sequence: TGTGCCAGCACCCCTAGCGGGAACAATGAGCAGTTCTTC.

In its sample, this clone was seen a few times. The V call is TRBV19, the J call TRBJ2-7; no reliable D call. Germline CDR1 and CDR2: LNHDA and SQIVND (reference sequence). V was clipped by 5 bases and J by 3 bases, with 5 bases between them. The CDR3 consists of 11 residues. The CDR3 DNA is TGTGCCAGTAGTTGGAGCTACGAGCAGTACTTC. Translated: CASSWSYEQYF.

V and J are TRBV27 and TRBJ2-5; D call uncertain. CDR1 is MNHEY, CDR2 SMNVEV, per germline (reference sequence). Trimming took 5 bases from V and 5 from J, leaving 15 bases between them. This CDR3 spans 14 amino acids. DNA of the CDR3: TGTGCCAGCAGTAGAGACCCAAGACTGGAGACCCAGTACTTC. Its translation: CASSRDPRLETQYF.

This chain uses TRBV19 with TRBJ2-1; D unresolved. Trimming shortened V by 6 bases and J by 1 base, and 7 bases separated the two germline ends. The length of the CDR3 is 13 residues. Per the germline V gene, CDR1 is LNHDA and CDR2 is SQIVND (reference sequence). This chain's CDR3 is CASSRRSYNEQFF. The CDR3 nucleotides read TGTGCCAGTAGCAGAAGGTCCTACAATGAGCAGTTCTTC. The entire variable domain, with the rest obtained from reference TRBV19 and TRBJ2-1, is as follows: DGGITQSPKYLFRKEGQNVTLSCEQNLNHDAMYWYRQDPGQGLRLIYYSQIVNDFQKGDIAEGYSVSREKKESFPLTVTSAQKNPTAFYLCASSRRSYNEQFFGPGTRLTVL.

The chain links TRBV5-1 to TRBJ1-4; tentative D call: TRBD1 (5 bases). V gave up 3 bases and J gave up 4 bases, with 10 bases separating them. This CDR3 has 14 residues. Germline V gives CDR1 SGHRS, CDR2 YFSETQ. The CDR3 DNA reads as TGCGCCAGCAGCTCCGGGGACGGTAATGAAAAACTGTTTTTT. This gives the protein CASSSGDGNEKLFF. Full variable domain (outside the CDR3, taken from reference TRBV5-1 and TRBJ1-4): KAGVTQTPRYLIKTRGQQVTLSCSPISGHRSVSWYQQTPGQGLQFLFEYFSETQRNKGNFPGRFSGRQFSNSRSEMNVSTLELGDSALYLCASSSGDGNEKLFFGSGTQLSVL.

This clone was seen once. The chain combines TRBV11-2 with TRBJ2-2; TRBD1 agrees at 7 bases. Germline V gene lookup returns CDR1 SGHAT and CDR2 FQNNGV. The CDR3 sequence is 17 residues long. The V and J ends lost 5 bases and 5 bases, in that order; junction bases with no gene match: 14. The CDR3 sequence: CASSADRWASDTGELFF. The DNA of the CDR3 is TGTGCCAGCAGCGCGGACAGGTGGGCATCGGATACCGGGGAGCTGTTTTTT.

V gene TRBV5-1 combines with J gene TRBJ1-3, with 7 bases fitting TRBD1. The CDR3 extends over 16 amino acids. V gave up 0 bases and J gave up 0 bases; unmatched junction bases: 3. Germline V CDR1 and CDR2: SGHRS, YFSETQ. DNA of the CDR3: TGCGCCAGCAGCTTGGCCTGGACAGGCTCTGGAAACACCATATATTTT. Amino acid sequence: CASSLAWTGSGNTIYF.

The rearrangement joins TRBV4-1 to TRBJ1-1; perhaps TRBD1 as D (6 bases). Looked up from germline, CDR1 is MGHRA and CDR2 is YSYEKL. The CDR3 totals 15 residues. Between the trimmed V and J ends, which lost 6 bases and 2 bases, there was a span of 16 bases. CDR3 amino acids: CASRRDQGINTEAFF. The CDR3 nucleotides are TGCGCCAGCAGAAGAGATCAGGGGATCAACACTGAAGCTTTCTTT.

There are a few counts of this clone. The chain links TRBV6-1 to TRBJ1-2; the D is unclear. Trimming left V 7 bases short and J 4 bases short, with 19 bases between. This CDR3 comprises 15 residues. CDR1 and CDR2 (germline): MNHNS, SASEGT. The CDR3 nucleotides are TGTGCCAGCAAGGTCGGGGAGGCGTCGACCTATGGCTACACCTTC. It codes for CASKVGEASTYGYTF.

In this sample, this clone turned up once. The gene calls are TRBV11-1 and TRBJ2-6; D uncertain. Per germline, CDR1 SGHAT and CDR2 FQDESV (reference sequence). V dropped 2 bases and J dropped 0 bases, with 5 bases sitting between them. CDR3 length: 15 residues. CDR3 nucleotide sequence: TGTGCCAGCAGCTTAATAGCCTCTGGGGCCAACGTCCTGACTTTC. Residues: CASSLIASGANVLTF.

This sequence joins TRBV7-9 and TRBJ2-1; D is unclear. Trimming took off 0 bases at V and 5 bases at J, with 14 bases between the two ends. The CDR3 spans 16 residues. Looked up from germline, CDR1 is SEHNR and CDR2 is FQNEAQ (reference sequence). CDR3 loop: CASSLAFRKIDNEQFF. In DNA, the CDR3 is TGTGCCAGCAGCTTAGCTTTCAGAAAGATTGACAATGAGCAGTTCTTC.

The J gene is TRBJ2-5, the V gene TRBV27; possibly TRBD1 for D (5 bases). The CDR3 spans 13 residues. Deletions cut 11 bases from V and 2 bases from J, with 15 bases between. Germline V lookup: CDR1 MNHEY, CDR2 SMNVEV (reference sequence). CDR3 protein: CASSRRQQETQYF. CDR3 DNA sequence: TGTGCCTCCAGCCGGCGACAGCAAGAGACCCAGTACTTC.